This TCR beta chain was obtained from a study of shared clonotypes between healthy human individuals. Findings and caveats of the study: Compared with clonotypes that all four donors shared, non-shared clonotypes had lower generation probabilities. Among donors, the sharing of clonotypes was expected to be influenced by sequencing depth. In a handful of donors, around 5% of naive CD4 clonotypes appeared in common.

The V gene's germline CDR1 is SGHNT and CDR2 YYREEE (reference sequence). With 4 bases removed from V and 0 bases from J, the gap between germline ends came to 9 bases. The length of the CDR3 is 14 residues. Naive CD8 cells, CD45RO-negative and positively selected for CCR7, excluded terminally differentiated effector memory CD45RA+ cells. Nashville, Tennessee was home to all donors, who were Caucasian adults. Sequencing was performed with immunoSEQ multiplex PCR; in TCRdb, only in-frame clones are kept and a portion is missing. The table includes over 2 million clones, approximately 94% detected once. As regards this clone: The antigen is not known.

The receptor was derived from a man aged 18 to 35 in good health. The chain recombines TRBV5-4 with TRBJ2-3, with D perhaps matching TRBD1 (6 bases). The specimen was naive CD8+ T cells sorted from blood. DNA for the CDR3: TGTGCCAGCAGCGAAGGACAGAGCACAGATACGCAGTATTTT. Translating gives CASSEGQSTDTQYF.